This TCR beta chain stems from a study of T-cell reconstitution after alpha-beta-depleted transplantation in children. Study-level points and caveats: One year post-transplant, T-cell counts and diversity were largely derived from T cells produced anew. Reported findings indicate that, about two months after transplant, alpha-beta T cells came from several hundred expanded clones, which were derived from non-depleted graft cells.

Unique molecular identifiers featured in how the TCRbeta library was prepared. A single record per CDR3 protein comes from TCRdb applying MiXCR to the PCR reads. In the table there are about 210,000 distinct CDR3 sequences, over 15% of which are singletons. Note on this clonotype: Antigen specificity is unknown.

The receptor was derived from a male patient under 10 years old who had a stem cell transplant for acute lymphoblastic leukemia, so the T cells may come from the graft donor. The sample here was PBMCs, mostly from graft donor cells, taken 360 days after TCRalphabeta/CD19-depleted stem cell transplant.

CDR3: CASSRVLRGGPNEQYF. CDR3 in DNA: TGTGCCAGCAGCCGCGTATTGCGGGGGGGCCCCAACGAGCAGTACTTC. V is TRBV6-1 and J is TRBJ2-7; TRBD2 aligns across 9 bases. The germline V gene encodes CDR1 MNHNS and CDR2 SASEGT. Trimming took 6 bases from V and 5 from J; bases not matched to a gene: 14. The CDR3 consists of 16 residues.